The sequence of this TCR beta chain was determined in a study of cytomegalovirus exposure and HLA in healthy donors (dated by TCRdb to the late 2010s). Background for the entire study: An earlier analysis of several hundred of the donors reported approximately 260 Gb of sequence data and around 100 million unique TCR beta sequences obtained from roughly 180 million T cells. An early release covering 500 to 750 HLA-typed donors comprised approximately 300 gigabases of sequencing data and tens of millions of unique TCR sequences. Of the 300 to 400 genotyped donors, over 65% fell in the genetic ancestry cluster associated with self-reported Caucasian donors. The study was designed to test whether signatures of past pathogen exposure could be identified by cataloging public T cell receptors. The study used immunosequencing to profile the T cell repertoires of 666 subjects and linked those repertoires to cytomegalovirus serostatus. A separate validation cohort of some 130 different subjects was used in addition to the roughly 620-subject first cohort. The study combined high-throughput TCR immunosequencing, statistical association of individual TCRs with disease status, and machine learning to predict cytomegalovirus infection status. To study patterns of TCR occurrence, a later analysis re-analyzed previously published TCR beta repertoires from just over 650 donors and added high-resolution HLA genotyping. Rather than drawing on any new phenotypic data, the later analysis identified candidate immune exposures from TCR beta sequences and the way those sequences occurred across donors. To decide whether each TCR beta V gene segment behaved as functional or pseudogenic, an earlier analysis of some 540 of the donors relied on high-throughput TCR beta sequencing. Donor age, sex, ethnicity and CMV serostatus were collected together with the repertoire data. Genome-wide SNP genotypes for about 65% of the 666 donors were used in a later genetic analysis, which treated that subset as a discovery cohort. All discovery cohort repertoires had been generated using a single sequencing platform. Both class I and class II loci were covered by HLA typing, at four-digit resolution. Typing coverage differed by locus: A, B, C, DRB1 and DQB1 were typed in roughly 620-630 donors, DQA1 in about 560, DPA1 in around 610, and DPB1 in just under 480. Roughly 5 DR-DQ haplotypes were handled as single units for association and clustering, since linkage in the cohort was strong. Among 398 genotyped donors of the cohort, an average of around 240,000 unique TCR beta nucleotide sequences were sequenced per donor, around 20% of them non-productive. What the study reported, not specific to this receptor: It was suggested by the authors that the approach could potentially be generalized to other disease states and immunological phenotypes. According to a later analysis, most CMV-associated TCR beta chains appeared to be HLA-restricted, and the HLA associations seemed to be driven largely by CMV exposure. Linkage disequilibrium might explain the correlated functional status among segregating V segments, but an unknown experimental factor could not be excluded. A later analysis found that TCR association rates varied across HLA loci, with DRB1 alleles showing the most associated TCRs and HLA-C alleles the fewest. In an earlier analysis of 587 of the donors, most TCR beta V segments were observed in productive rearrangements about 87% or about 30% of the time, broadly matching IMGT annotations. According to a later genetic analysis, donors in an Asian-associated ancestry cluster had fewer N-insertions in productive TCRs than the approximately 690-donor mean. A later genetic analysis associated a missense DCLRE1C variant with V-gene and J-gene trimming of TCR beta chains, and an independent cohort replicated the association. The presence/absence analyses assumed that sequencing depth was roughly uniform across donors, and that assumption may not be true. Specific HLA alleles were associated with 15,000 to 20,000 TCR beta sequences at a false discovery rate of 0.05 in a later analysis. In both the original and validation cohorts, the classifier was reported to diagnose cytomegalovirus status with high specificity and sensitivity. Because HLA typing was unavailable for some donors at each locus, only the typed subset was used in association tests. CMV serostatus was the only immune exposure information available for the cohort. Strong co-occurrence of HLA alleles, especially DR and DQ, made assigning TCR associations to individual alleles difficult. A further reported finding was that TCR beta sequences accurately predicted the HLA-A and HLA-B alleles for most subjects in the first cohort. Seventeen rarely observed V segments, including chromosome 9 orphons, were excluded from the earlier analysis of about 600 of the donors because counts were too low. Only TCR beta chains were sequenced in this cohort, and the absence of alpha or paired-chain data limited detectable features. Across donors, most TCR sequences were observed very rarely, whereas some public TCRs were present in many individuals. Three of the identified cytomegalovirus-associated TCR beta chains were confirmed in vitro to be specific for cytomegalovirus antigens. In a later analysis, HLA-associated TCR beta chains showed more clonal expansion and lower generation probabilities than non-associated chains that were equally common. According to a later analysis, parvovirus B19, influenza, CMV and Epstein-Barr virus appeared linked to several top co-occurrence clusters. The study gave a list of under 200 TCR beta chains associated with cytomegalovirus. The sequencing pipeline was judged likely to have produced a cluster of highly shared sequence variants as a technical artifact.

Libraries were made using the immunoSEQ multiplex PCR assay. A mixture of 60 forward primers for TCR Vbeta segments and 13 reverse primers for TCR Jbeta segments was used in the multiplex PCR. Amplification of the CDR3 region of rearranged TCR beta genes was performed with a multiplex PCR assay on genomic DNA. Amplified TCR beta libraries were sequenced as 87-base-pair reads on the Illumina HiSeq System. In the original analysis: In a later analysis, tens of millions of unique TCR beta chains were counted across the approximately 640 repertoires, and some 10 million of these chains were shared by at least two donors. A nearest-neighbor algorithm error-corrected the raw reads and collapsed the reads into unique sequences, merging closely related sequences to remove PCR and sequencing errors. Alignment of CDR3 sequences to IMGT reference sequences was used to assign V, D and J gene segments. Each retained sequence needed at least a six-nucleotide match to both a V gene segment and a J gene segment. Rearrangements were called productive when the CDR3 lacked stop codons and stayed in frame with V and J; all others were non-productive. Following IMGT convention, CDR3 was defined as the stretch from the second conserved V-encoded cysteine to the conserved J-encoded phenylalanine. Sequences without an unambiguous match to a single V gene segment were excluded from the earlier analysis of 450 to 650 of the donors. An earlier analysis of several hundred of the donors called V segments functional above 56.7% productive rearrangements and segregating when the between-donor standard deviation exceeded 5%. A statistical classification framework was developed to diagnose cytomegalovirus status using the catalog of TCR beta chain sequences. In a later analysis, V and J genes were assigned by comparing TCR nucleotide sequences against IMGT/GENE-DB human TR gene sequences. Using the TCRdist pipeline, a later analysis assigned CDR3 sequences along with most-parsimonious VDJ recombination scenarios. In a later analysis, every TCR beta chain was defined by the combination of its CDR3 amino acid sequence and its V-gene family, and reads without a unique V-gene family were dropped. As a way to deal with suspected cross-contamination and a sequencing artifact, a later analysis dropped 500 to 700 nucleotide sequences that were highly shared and had low generation probability. In a later analysis, a clonal expansion index for each public chain was calculated from normalized within-repertoire ranks of inferred template counts. In a later analysis, generation probabilities were computed using a VDJ recombination model fitted to out-of-frame rearrangements, and the results were checked against IGoR. In a later analysis, hypergeometric tests were used to score TCR-TCR, TCR-HLA and TCR-CMV co-occurrence, with a repertoire-size bias correction applied to TCR pairs. False discovery rates were estimated in a later analysis by permuting HLA or CMV assignments 20 times. In a later analysis, co-occurring TCRs were grouped using DBSCAN, with TCRdist sequence similarity added in when clustering inside HLA-allele-positive subsets. Repertoires with fewer than 30,000 or more than 120,000 public chains were left out of co-occurrence clustering, as were four to six repertoires with anomalous nucleotide sharing. In its TCRdb copy, this immuneACCESS table keeps in-frame sequences only and misses some clones. Where compared with another copy, unresolved V genes explain less than half of these, and the others have no known cause. V and J calls plus clone size are reproduced from that table; the DNA served to infer D and trimming. The sample yields about 140,000 clones; more than 60% were counted once. The ten largest clones capture around 1.7% of the sample.

In total, approximately 690 healthy bone marrow donors made up the cohort. At the time of sampling, all cohort members were nominally healthy, though unrecorded immune exposures were likely present. The donor tested CMV seronegative, placing the donor among the roughly 350 seronegative members of the cohort. A peripheral blood sample was provided by each donor, and peripheral blood mononuclear cells were used for TCR beta sequencing. Genomic DNA extraction from the blood cell samples was performed with the Qiagen DNeasy Blood Extraction Kit. As to this clone: Its recognized antigen is unknown. No qualities accompany the bases; no much larger clone lies one base away.

This TCR came from a female donor in good health and CMV-seronegative. The sequenced material came from PBMCs.

The nucleotides read TGCGCCAGCCAACTACAGGGACACAATGAGCAGTTCTTC. It translates as CASQLQGHNEQFF. The chain links TRBV5-1 with TRBJ2-1; the best D guess is TRBD1, with 6 bases matching. CDR1 SGHRS and CDR2 YFSETQ are derived from the germline V gene. V was cut back by 7 bases and J by 5 bases, leaving a gap of 13 bases between them. The CDR3 covers 13 residues, taking in both the cysteine and the phenylalanine. The only DNA kept is the CDR3, 39 bases in frame from the first base. The entire variable domain, with the stretches around the CDR3 drawn from the reference TRBV5-1 and TRBJ2-1 proteins, is KAGVTQTPRYLIKTRGQQVTLSCSPISGHRSVSWYQQTPGQGLQFLFEYFSETQRNKGNFPGRFSGRQFSNSRSEMNVSTLELGDSALYLCASQLQGHNEQFFGPGTRLTVL.